This T cell receptor (beta chain) was recorded in a study of radiation and T cells in renal cell carcinoma. Study as a whole: Nephrectomy followed 15 Gy stereotactic body radiation by 4 weeks. Study findings and constraints: In blood, top tumor clones expanded by 2 weeks, shrinking by 4. Without pretreatment biopsies, baseline tumor clonotype presence was undetermined.

From germline, CDR1 is MNHEY and CDR2 SMNVEV (reference sequence). The V end lost 2 bases, the J end lost 5 bases, and 21 bases lay between the germline ends. This CDR3 region has 17 residues. TCRdb's table, derived via immunoSEQ multiplex PCR, lists solely in-frame clones and lacks some. The data hold tens of thousands of clones, with under 90% observed a single time. Time point given: baseline pretreatment blood. The treatment here: 15 Gy SBRT to primary tumor, nephrectomy 4 weeks later. Clear cell pathology was present in this patient's renal cell carcinoma. Notes on this clone: Antigen unknown.

The gene calls are TRBV27 and TRBJ1-1; the D gene is possibly TRBD1 (6 bases). The clonotype was recovered from a man aged 55 to 69 with renal cell carcinoma. Source: blood, taken from a patient whose treatment included radiotherapy and nephrectomy. The CDR3 spells CASSLRWVNRVGTEAFF. CDR3 DNA: TGTGCCAGCAGTTTACGCTGGGTAAACAGGGTAGGGACTGAAGCTTTCTTT.